A selection of T cell receptor beta chains follows, all from one sample in a study of T cells in placental villitis. Measured with immunoSEQ multiplex PCR; TCRdb has only the in-frame clones, and not every one. This sample carries hundreds of clones, about 87% of them seen once, and the ten largest clones take about 7%. Sequenced sample: placental tissue containing maternal and fetal cells. The source of these receptors is a human patient with villitis of unknown etiology; the placental T cells may come from both mother and fetus. Both conserved end residues are part of each CDR3. Fields, in order: J gene, V gene, clone size, D gene, CDR3 DNA, CDR3 protein. D genes are given only for firm matches. Expanded clones get a size class; other rows say once, few or many, or leave the size out.

TRBJ2-2 TRBV30 few TRBD2 TGTGCCTGGAGTGGGGGGGGAACCTACACCGGGGAGCTGTTTTTT CAWSGGGTYTGELFF
TRBJ2-1 TRBV15 . . TGTGCCACCAGCAGGGCCAGGGGAGAGGGGTACAATGAGCAGTTCTTC CATSRARGEGYNEQFF
TRBJ2-3 TRBV11-3 . TRBD2 TGTGCCAGCAGCTCGGGGACTAGCGAACTCACAGATACGCAGTATTTT CASSSGTSELTDTQYF
TRBJ2-7 TRBV19 . TRBD1 TGTGCCAGTAGAACAGGGGACGGCTCCTACGAGCAGTACTTC CASRTGDGSYEQYF
TRBJ2-1 TRBV15 . . TGTGCCACCAGCCGGGGACCTCCGGGACTGGGAAAGAATGAGCAGTTCTTC CATSRGPPGLGKNEQFF
TRBJ1-2 TRBV5-1 . TRBD1 TGCGCCAGCAGCTTGTACGGGACAGGTTATGGCTACACCTTC CASSLYGTGYGYTF
TRBJ1-3 TRBV6-5 . . TGTGCCAGTGGCCGAGGGACTACCGGAAACACCATATATTTT CASGRGTTGNTIYF
TRBJ1-5 TRBV9 . . TGTGCCAGCAGCGTACGCGGAGAAAATCAGCCCCAGCATTTT CASSVRGENQPQHF
TRBJ1-1 TRBV27 . . TGTGCCAGCAGTTTCTCGGCCTTGAACACTGAAGCTTTCTTT CASSFSALNTEAFF
TRBJ1-2 TRBV6-5 . . TGTGCCAGCAGTTCCTCGCCTTCCAGGGGCTATGGCTACACCTTC CASSSSPSRGYGYTF
TRBJ1-1 TRBV28 . . TGTGCCAGCAGTTTTCGCTACACTGAAGCTTTCTTT CASSFRYTEAFF
TRBJ2-5 TRBV2 . TRBD1 TGTGCCAGCAGTGGGGACAGAAGGGGAAAAGAGACCCAGTACTTC CASSGDRRGKETQYF
TRBJ1-2 TRBV2 . TRBD1 TGTGCCAGAGGGGGAGGGGGCCCAGCTAACTATGGCTACACCTTC CARGGGGPANYGYTF
TRBJ1-3 TRBV6-5 . TRBD1 TGTGCCAGCAGTTGGAACAGGGGGTCTGGAAACACCATATATTTT CASSWNRGSGNTIYF
TRBJ2-2 TRBV3-1/TRBV3-2 . . TGTGCCAGCAGCCCCCTGAGTACGAACACCAGGGAGCTGTTTTTT CASSPLSTNTRELFF
TRBJ1-1 TRBV19 . TRBD1 TGTGCCAGTAGTCACAGGGCCGAGGGGGCTTTTGAAGCTTTCTTT CASSHRAEGAFEAFF
TRBJ2-5 TRBV2 . . TGTGCCAGCAGTACGAAAGAGACCCAGTACTTC CASSTKETQYF
TRBJ1-1 TRBV13 . . TGTGCCAGCAGCTTGGGCAGGTCCACTGAAGCTTTCTTT CASSLGRSTEAFF
TRBJ2-5 TRBV4-1 . . TGCGCCAGCAGCCAAGTTTGGGGTCAGTTGAGGACCCAGTACTTC CASSQVWGQLRTQYF
TRBJ1-1 TRBV19 . . TGTGCCACCGGACATCTCAACACTGAAGCTTTCTTT CATGHLNTEAFF
TRBJ2-5 TRBV2 . TRBD1 TGTGCCAGCGACAGGGGAAGGGAGACCCAGTACTTC CASDRGRETQYF
TRBJ1-2 TRBV10-3 . . TGTGCCATCAGTGACGGAGGGGAAGACTACACCTTC CAISDGGEDYTF
TRBJ2-1 TRBV15 . . TGTGCCACCAGTAGCGCCTTCTACAATGAGCAGTTCTTC CATSSAFYNEQFF
TRBJ2-1 TRBV6-5 . . TGTGCCAGCAGTAAGGACAGACTTTATGAGCAGTTCTTC CASSKDRLYEQFF
TRBJ2-3 TRBV25-1 . . TGTGCCAGCAGCCTGGCTGGCACAGATACGCAGTATTTT CASSLAGTDTQYF
TRBJ2-7 TRBV18 . TRBD2 TGTGCCAGCTCAGCCGGACTAGTTGGGGAGCAGTACTTC CASSAGLVGEQYF
TRBJ1-1 TRBV19 . TRBD1 TGTGCCAGTAGTATTTACACAGGGGGTCTCACTGAAGCTTTCTTT CASSIYTGGLTEAFF
TRBJ1-2 TRBV2 . TRBD1 TGTGCCAGCAACGGACAGGGGCCCGACGCTAACTATGGCTACACCTTC CASNGQGPDANYGYTF
TRBJ2-3 TRBV11-2 . . TGTGCCAGCAGCTTAGTAACGGTCAGCACAGATACGCAGTATTTT CASSLVTVSTDTQYF
TRBJ1-2 TRBV2 . . TGTGCCAGCAGTGGGGGCTACACCTTC CASSGGYTF
TRBJ2-5 TRBV5-5 . . TGTGCCAGCAGCCGCCCCCCCCAGTTCGAGACCCAGTACTTC CASSRPPQFETQYF
TRBJ2-5 TRBV7-9 . . TGTGCCAGCAGCTTAACTTCCTGGACCCAAGAGACCCAGTACTTC CASSLTSWTQETQYF
TRBJ2-4 TRBV7-2 once . TGTGCCAGCAGCTTAGAGTTCGCGGGGGCTCAGTACTTC CASSLEFAGAQYF
TRBJ2-1 TRBV3-1/TRBV3-2 . . TGTGCCAGCAGCCAAGATGGTCGTTTTCAGTTCTTC CASSQDGRFQFF
TRBJ1-1 TRBV12-3/TRBV12-4 . TRBD1 TGTGCCAGCAGCCCGACAGGGGACACTGAAGCTTTCTTT CASSPTGDTEAFF
TRBJ2-1 TRBV4-1 . . TGCGCCAGCAGCCAAGATCCTCGCGTAAGGAATGAGCAGTTCTTC CASSQDPRVRNEQFF
TRBJ1-2 TRBV10-1 . . TGCGCCAGCAGTGAGTCAGGGAACTATGGCTACACCTTC CASSESGNYGYTF
TRBJ2-7 TRBV3-1/TRBV3-2 . TRBD2 TGTGCCAGCAGCCAAGGACTAGCGGGGTACGAGCAGTACTTC CASSQGLAGYEQYF
TRBJ2-5 TRBV25-1 . . TGTGCCAGCAGCGGGAGCCCCCAAGAGACCCAGTACTTC CASSGSPQETQYF
TRBJ2-1 TRBV4-1 . TRBD2 TGCGCCAGCAGCCAAGATCCGAGCGGGGCTCACTCCTACAATGAGCAGTTCTTC CASSQDPSGAHSYNEQFF
TRBJ2-1 TRBV4-1 . . TGCGCCAGCAGCCAAGATGGGTTCAACTCCTACAATGAGCAGTTCTTC CASSQDGFNSYNEQFF
TRBJ2-7 TRBV25-1 . . TGTGCCAGCAGTGAAGGTAGAGGGGTCTACGAGCAGTACTTC CASSEGRGVYEQYF
TRBJ2-2 TRBV7-3 . TRBD2 TGTGCCAGCAGCCTCAGCGGGAGGGAGCTGTTTTTT CASSLSGRELFF
TRBJ2-1 TRBV19 . . TGTGCCAGTAGTATGGGGTTCCGTGGCCATGAGCAGTTCTTC CASSMGFRGHEQFF
TRBJ2-3 TRBV12-3/TRBV12-4 . . TGTGCCAGCAGTTTGGGGGCACCAGATACGCAGTATTTT CASSLGAPDTQYF
TRBJ2-7 TRBV3-1/TRBV3-2 . . TGTGCCAGCAGCCGCATGACTGGATACGAGCAGTACTTC CASSRMTGYEQYF
TRBJ2-1 TRBV25-1 . TRBD1 TGTGCCAGCACCCCCCCCCGAGGGCAGGGGGAGAACTACAATGAGCAGTTCTTC CASTPPRGQGENYNEQFF
TRBJ2-3 TRBV4-1 . . TGCGCCAGCAGCCAAGGACAGGGGAGGGCAGATACGCAGTATTTT CASSQGQGRADTQYF
TRBJ2-5 TRBV6-5 once TRBD2 TGTGCCAGCAGCAGAGCGGGGTGGGAGACCCAGTACTTC CASSRAGWETQYF
TRBJ2-1 TRBV2 . . TGTGCCAGCAGTGAACTGGGGACCCATGAGCAGTTCTTC CASSELGTHEQFF
TRBJ2-7 TRBV5-1 . . TGCGCCAGCAGCTTGGGACAAAGCCCCTACGAGCAGTACTTC CASSLGQSPYEQYF
TRBJ2-7 TRBV27 . TRBD1 TGTGCCAGCAGTTTATCTCCGACAGGGAGCTACGAGCAGTACTTC CASSLSPTGSYEQYF
TRBJ2-5 TRBV28 . . TGTGCCAGCAGTTCCACCATGGAAGAAGAGACCCAGTACTTC CASSSTMEEETQYF
TRBJ2-3 TRBV15 . . TGTGCCACCAGCAGAGAAGGGGGAGCGGGAAGACAAAATACGCAGTATTTT CATSREGGAGRQNTQYF
TRBJ1-4 TRBV7-9 . . TGTGCCAGCAGCTTGCCGAATGAAAAACTGTTTTTT CASSLPNEKLFF